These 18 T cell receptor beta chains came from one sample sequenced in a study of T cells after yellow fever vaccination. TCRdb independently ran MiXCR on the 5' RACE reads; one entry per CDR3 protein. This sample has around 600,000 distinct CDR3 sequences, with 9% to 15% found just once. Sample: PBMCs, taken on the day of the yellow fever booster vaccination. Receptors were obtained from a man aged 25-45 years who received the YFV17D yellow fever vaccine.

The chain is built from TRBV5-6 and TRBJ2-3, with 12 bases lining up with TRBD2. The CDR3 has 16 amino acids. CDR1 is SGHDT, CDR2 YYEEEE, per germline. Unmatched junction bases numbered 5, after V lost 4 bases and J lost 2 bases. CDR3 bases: TGTGCCAGCAGCATCGGACTAGCGGGACTCACAGATACGCAGTATTTT. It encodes CASSIGLAGLTDTQYF.

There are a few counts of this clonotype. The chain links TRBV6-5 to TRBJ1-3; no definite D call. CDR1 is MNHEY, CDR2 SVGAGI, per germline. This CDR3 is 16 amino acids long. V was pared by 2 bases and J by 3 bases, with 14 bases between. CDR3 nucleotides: TGTGCCAGCAGTTACGGGGAAGGCCAAAGTGGAAACACCATATATTTT. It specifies CASSYGEGQSGNTIYF.

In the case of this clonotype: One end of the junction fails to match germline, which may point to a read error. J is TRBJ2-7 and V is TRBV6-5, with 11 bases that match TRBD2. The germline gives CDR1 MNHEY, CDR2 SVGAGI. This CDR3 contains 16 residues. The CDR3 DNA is TGTGCCAGCAGTTACTCGCTAGCGGGGGGCTCCTACGAGCGGTACTTC. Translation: CASSYSLAGGSYERYF.

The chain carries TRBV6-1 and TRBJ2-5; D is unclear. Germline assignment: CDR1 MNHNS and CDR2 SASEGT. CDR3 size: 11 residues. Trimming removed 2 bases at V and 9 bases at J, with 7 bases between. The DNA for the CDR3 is TGTGCCAGCAGTGAAATACTTTCCCAGTACTTC. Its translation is CASSEILSQYF.

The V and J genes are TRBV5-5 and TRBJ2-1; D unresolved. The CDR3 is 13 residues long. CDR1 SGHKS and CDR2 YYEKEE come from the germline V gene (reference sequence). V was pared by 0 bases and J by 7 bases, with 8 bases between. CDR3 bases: TGTGCCAGCAGCTTGGACCAAGGGAATGAGCAGTTCTTC. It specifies CASSLDQGNEQFF.

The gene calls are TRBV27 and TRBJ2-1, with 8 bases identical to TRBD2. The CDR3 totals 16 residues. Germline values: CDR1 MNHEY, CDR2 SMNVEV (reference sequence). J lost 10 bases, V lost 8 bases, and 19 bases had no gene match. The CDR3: CASGSTSGAPGREQFF. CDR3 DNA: TGTGCCAGCGGTTCTACTAGCGGAGCCCCTGGCCGCGAGCAGTTCTTC.

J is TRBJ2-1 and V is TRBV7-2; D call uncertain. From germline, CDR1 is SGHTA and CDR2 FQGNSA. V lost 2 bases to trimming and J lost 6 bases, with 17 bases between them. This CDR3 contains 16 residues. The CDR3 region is CASSLFRTGQVNEQFF. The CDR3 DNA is TGTGCCAGCAGCTTATTTAGAACGGGTCAGGTCAATGAGCAGTTCTTC.

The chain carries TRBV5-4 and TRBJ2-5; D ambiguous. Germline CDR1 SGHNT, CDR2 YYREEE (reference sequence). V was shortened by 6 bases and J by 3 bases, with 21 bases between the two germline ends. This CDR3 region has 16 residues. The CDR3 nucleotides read TGTGCCAGCACCCCTGGGGTCGGGTTCGCAGAAGAGACCCAGTACTTC. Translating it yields CASTPGVGFAEETQYF. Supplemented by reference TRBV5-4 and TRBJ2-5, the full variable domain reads ETGVTQSPTHLIKTRGQQVTLRCSSQSGHNTVSWYQQALGQGPQFIFQYYREEENGRGNFPPRFSGLQFPNYSSELNVNALELDDSALYLCASTPGVGFAEETQYFGPGTRLLVL.

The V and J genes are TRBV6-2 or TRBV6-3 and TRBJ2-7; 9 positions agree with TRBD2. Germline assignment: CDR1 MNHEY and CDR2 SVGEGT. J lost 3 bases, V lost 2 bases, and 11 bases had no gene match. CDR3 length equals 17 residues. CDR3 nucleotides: TGTGCCAGCAGTTACCCCTCTAGCGGGACTAAGATCTACGAGCAGTACTTC. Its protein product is CASSYPSSGTKIYEQYF.

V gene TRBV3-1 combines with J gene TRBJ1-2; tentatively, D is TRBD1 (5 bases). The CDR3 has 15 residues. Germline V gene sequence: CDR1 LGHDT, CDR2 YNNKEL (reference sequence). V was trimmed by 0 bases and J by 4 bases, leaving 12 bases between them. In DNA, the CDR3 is TGTGCCAGCAGCCAAGAATCGACAGCGAGCTATGGCTACACCTTC. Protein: CASSQESTASYGYTF.

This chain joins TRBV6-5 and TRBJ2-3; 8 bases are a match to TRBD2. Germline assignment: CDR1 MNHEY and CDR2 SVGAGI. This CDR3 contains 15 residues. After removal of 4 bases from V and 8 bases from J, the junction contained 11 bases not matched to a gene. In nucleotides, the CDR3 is TGTGCCAGCAGTTCGGGGGGGGGGACTCGGCGTACGCAGTATTTT. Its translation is CASSSGGGTRRTQYF.

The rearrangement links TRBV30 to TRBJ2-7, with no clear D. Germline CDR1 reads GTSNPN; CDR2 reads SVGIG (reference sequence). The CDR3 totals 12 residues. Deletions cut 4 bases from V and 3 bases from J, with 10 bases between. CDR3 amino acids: CAWIREDYEQYF. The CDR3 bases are TGTGCCTGGATTCGCGAGGACTACGAGCAGTACTTC.

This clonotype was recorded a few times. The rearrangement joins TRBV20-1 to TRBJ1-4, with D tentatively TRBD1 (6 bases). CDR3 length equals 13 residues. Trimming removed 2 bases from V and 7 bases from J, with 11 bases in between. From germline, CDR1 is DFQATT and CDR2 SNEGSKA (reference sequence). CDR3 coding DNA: TGCAGTGCTAGACAGGGACACGTTGAAAAACTGTTTTTT. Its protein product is CSARQGHVEKLFF.

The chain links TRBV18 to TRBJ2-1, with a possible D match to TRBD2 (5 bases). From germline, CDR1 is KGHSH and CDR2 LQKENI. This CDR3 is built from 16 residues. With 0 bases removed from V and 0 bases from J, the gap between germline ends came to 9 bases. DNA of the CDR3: TGTGCCAGCTCACCACCGGACTTAAGCTCCTACAATGAGCAGTTCTTC. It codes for CASSPPDLSSYNEQFF.

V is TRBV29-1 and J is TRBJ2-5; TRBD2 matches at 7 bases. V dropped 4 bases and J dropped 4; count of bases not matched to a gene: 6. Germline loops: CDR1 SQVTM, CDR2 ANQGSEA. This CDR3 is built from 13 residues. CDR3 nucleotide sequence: TGCAGCGTTGGGGAGGGGCTTGGAGAGACCCAGTACTTC. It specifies CSVGEGLGETQYF.

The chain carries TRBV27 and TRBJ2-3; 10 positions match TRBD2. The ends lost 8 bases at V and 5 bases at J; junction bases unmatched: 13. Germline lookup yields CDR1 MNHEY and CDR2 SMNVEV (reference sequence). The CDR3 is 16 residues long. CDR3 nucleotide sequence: TGTGCCAGCCGCTCCGAGCTAGCGGGAGTGATAGATACGCAGTATTTT. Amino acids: CASRSELAGVIDTQYF.

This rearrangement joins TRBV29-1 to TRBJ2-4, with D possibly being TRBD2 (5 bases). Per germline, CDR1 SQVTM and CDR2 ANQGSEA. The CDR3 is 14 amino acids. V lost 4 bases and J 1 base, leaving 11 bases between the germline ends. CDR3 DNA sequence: TGCAGCGTTGGCACTAGTCAGGCCAAAAACATTCAGTACTTC. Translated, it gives CSVGTSQAKNIQYF.

Written as DNA, the CDR3 is TGCGCCAGCACGGTTAAGGGGACAGGAGATGAAAAACTGTTTTTT. This encodes CASTVKGTGDEKLFF. This chain links TRBV5-1 with TRBJ1-4; TRBD1 matches 8 bases. The germline gives CDR1 SGHRS, CDR2 YFSETQ. The CDR3 covers 15 residues. V shed 6 bases, J shed 6 bases, and the junction held 10 bases outside the gene matches.